This TCR beta chain was captured by sequencing in a study of cytomegalovirus exposure and HLA in healthy donors. Donors counted as nominally healthy when sampled, yet unrecorded immune exposures were likely. The PCR ran on 60 Vbeta and 13 Jbeta primers. Data came from immunoSEQ multiplex PCR; TCRdb stores just in-frame clones and leaves some out. The sample lists roughly 100,000 clones, roughly 80% occurring once. With 4 bases removed from V and 1 base from J, the gap between germline ends came to 14 bases. The CDR3 has 16 residues. Per germline, CDR1 MNHEY and CDR2 SVGAGI. The receptor's source is a man in his forties or fifties in good health and CMV-seronegative. V gene TRBV6-5 combines with J gene TRBJ2-1; D uncertain. The sequenced sample was PBMCs. The CDR3 here is CASSSHKSRSYNEQFF. The CDR3 DNA is TGTGCCAGCAGTTCCCACAAATCTAGATCCTACAATGAGCAGTTCTTC.